This TCR beta chain derives from a study of shared clonotypes between healthy human individuals. The CDR3 is 16 residues long. The germline V and J ends were trimmed by 5 bases and 0 bases, with 14 bases remaining between them. Per the germline V gene, CDR1 is SNHLY and CDR2 is FYNNEI. Each subset's genomic DNA was split evenly across several immunoSEQ plates. The assay was immunoSEQ multiplex PCR, and TCRdb's table has in-frame clones only and misses some. Of roughly 1,100,000 clones in the sample, 65% to 75% were seen once. The specimen sequenced was memory CD4+ T cells sorted from blood. Subset in this sample: CD45RA-negative fraction. This sequence was found in a young man in good health. This rearrangement joins TRBV2 to TRBJ1-3; D possibly corresponds to TRBD1 (6 bases). The CDR3 DNA sequence: TGTGCCAGCAGTCTAAACAGGGCGAGCTCTGGAAACACCATATATTTT. It is translated as CASSLNRASSGNTIYF.